The next 23 T cell receptor beta chains were all read from a single sample in a study of blood T cell repertoires in COVID-19. Method: immunoSEQ multiplex PCR; TCRdb's copy keeps in-frame clones and lacks some. The table records hundreds of thousands of clones, around 88% of them present only once. Sequencing used peripheral blood. All receptors derive from a man in his forties or fifties with acute or convalescent COVID-19.

The V call is TRBV6-1, the J call TRBJ1-1; TRBD1 matches at 7 bases. With V trimmed by 4 bases and J by 8 bases, 16 bases remained unmatched. The CDR3 has 16 residues. Germline V gene sequence: CDR1 MNHNS, CDR2 SASEGT. In nucleotides, the CDR3 is TGTGCCAGCAGTGTAGACAGGGTTTTACTCGAAGCCGAAGCTTTCTTT. Translation gives CASSVDRVLLEAEAFF.

The chain uses TRBV5-1 and TRBJ2-6; D is perhaps TRBD2 (5 bases). The germline gives CDR1 SGHRS, CDR2 YFSETQ. Trimming stripped 0 bases from V and 0 bases from J, with 10 bases between. The CDR3 covers 17 residues. CDR3 coding DNA: TGCGCCAGCAGCTTGGCCTCACGGGACTCTGGGGCCAACGTCCTGACTTTC. Its protein is CASSLASRDSGANVLTF.

The chain links TRBV19 to TRBJ2-3, with unresolved D. Trimming pared 6 bases from V and 1 base from J, leaving 14 bases between. CDR3 length equals 15 residues. Germline CDR1 and CDR2: LNHDA and SQIVND (reference sequence). The CDR3: CASSPYPGGTDTQYF. The DNA for the CDR3 is TGTGCCAGTAGCCCCTACCCGGGTGGCACAGATACGCAGTATTTT.

This clone was observed a few times. The V call is TRBV5-1, the J call TRBJ1-1, with D perhaps TRBD1 (5 bases). This CDR3 has 13 residues. Between the trimmed V and J ends, which lost 3 bases and 1 base, there was a span of 7 bases. Germline loops: CDR1 SGHRS, CDR2 YFSETQ. CDR3: CASSYGQNTEAFF. CDR3 in DNA: TGCGCCAGCAGCTACGGACAGAACACTGAAGCTTTCTTT. The variable domain in full, completed from reference TRBV5-1 and TRBJ1-1, reads KAGVTQTPRYLIKTRGQQVTLSCSPISGHRSVSWYQQTPGQGLQFLFEYFSETQRNKGNFPGRFSGRQFSNSRSEMNVSTLELGDSALYLCASSYGQNTEAFFGQGTRLTVV.

The count of this clone is one. The chain employs TRBV19 and TRBJ1-1; 7 bases fit TRBD1. Germline CDR1 reads LNHDA; CDR2 reads SQIVND (reference sequence). CDR3 length: 15 residues. The trim removed 1 base at V and 3 bases at J, leaving 5 bases unmatched. CDR3 sequence: CASSIGRGQHTEAFF. CDR3 nucleotide sequence: TGTGCCAGTAGTATAGGCAGGGGACAGCACACTGAAGCTTTCTTT.

The chain combines TRBV5-1 with TRBJ2-7, with TRBD2 identical over 15 bases. Germline loops: CDR1 SGHRS, CDR2 YFSETQ. The CDR3 sequence is 18 residues long. V lost 4 bases, J lost 7 bases, and 15 bases stayed unmatched. The CDR3 DNA follows: TGCGCCAGCAGCCCATGGGGACTAGCGGGGGGACCAAGGGGAGAGCAGTACTTC. Translation gives CASSPWGLAGGPRGEQYF.

The chain has TRBV19 and TRBJ1-1; 10 nucleotides line up with TRBD1. In germline, CDR1 is LNHDA, CDR2 SQIVND (reference sequence). The V and J ends lost 7 bases and 0 bases, in that order; junction bases with no gene match: 14. The CDR3 is made up of 18 amino acids. The CDR3 spells CASTVRGQGTNLNTEAFF. The CDR3 DNA reads as TGTGCCAGTACCGTTAGGGGACAGGGGACTAATTTGAACACTGAAGCTTTCTTT.

This clone was counted between two and nine times. The genes are TRBV9 and TRBJ1-4; a weak D match, TRBD1 (5 bases). The CDR3 loop spans 15 amino acids. From germline, CDR1 is SGDLS and CDR2 YYNGEE. Trimming cost V 2 bases and J 4 bases, with 12 bases left between them. The chain's CDR3 is CASSVQGHGNEKLFF. CDR3 nucleotides: TGTGCCAGCAGCGTCCAGGGCCACGGTAATGAAAAACTGTTTTTT.

The gene calls are TRBV30 and TRBJ1-2, with 9 bases fitting TRBD1. With 3 bases clipped from V and 4 bases from J, the junction kept 6 bases outside the gene matches. The CDR3 runs 14 residues. CDR1 and CDR2 (germline): GTSNPN, SVGIG (reference sequence). CDR3 region: CAWSPGQGSYGYTF. CDR3 DNA sequence: TGTGCCTGGAGCCCGGGACAGGGCTCCTATGGCTACACCTTC.

This chain links TRBV27 with TRBJ2-1; 15 bases map to TRBD2. The CDR3 spans 18 residues. Trimming took 4 bases from V and 7 from J; bases not matched to a gene: 11. CDR1 and CDR2 from the germline V gene are MNHEY and SMNVEV (reference sequence). The CDR3 here is CASSSPSGLAGGQNEQFF. In DNA form, the CDR3 reads TGTGCCAGCAGTTCCCCCTCCGGACTAGCGGGGGGGCAGAATGAGCAGTTCTTC.

The rearrangement links TRBV5-4 to TRBJ1-2, with D perhaps matching TRBD1 (5 bases). V lost 6 bases to trimming and J lost 8 bases, with 17 bases between them. CDR1 SGHNT and CDR2 YYREEE come from the germline V gene (reference sequence). The CDR3 is 13 residues long. The CDR3 coding sequence is TGTGCCAGCACCCTTTGGGGGGGGGACGGCTACACCTTC. Residues: CASTLWGGDGYTF.

The CDR3 protein is CASTSERNTEAFF. The CDR3, as DNA: TGTGCCTCTACCTCCGAGAGGAACACTGAAGCTTTCTTT. The chain combines TRBV10-3 with TRBJ1-1; no clear D. The CDR3 has 13 residues. Trimming pared 11 bases from V and 1 base from J, leaving 14 bases between. Germline V gene data show CDR1 as ENHRY and CDR2 as SYGVKD.

This clone was detected only once. The CDR3 protein is CASRVSGGPTDTQYF. DNA of the CDR3: TGTGCCAGCAGAGTCTCGGGGGGGCCAACAGATACGCAGTATTTT. This rearrangement joins TRBV6-5 to TRBJ2-3; 8 nucleotides match TRBD2. CDR1 and CDR2 (germline): MNHEY, SVGAGI. CDR3 length: 15 residues. Losses at the gene ends were 6 bases for V and 3 bases for J; bases not matched to a gene: 8.

This chain uses TRBV2 with TRBJ1-2, with TRBD1 matching 9 bases. The CDR3 is 14 amino acids. Germline loops: CDR1 SNHLY, CDR2 FYNNEI. V shed 4 bases, J shed 5 bases, and the junction held 5 bases outside the gene matches. CDR3 region: CASSVGQGIYGYTF. The CDR3 coding sequence is TGTGCCAGCAGTGTCGGACAGGGGATTTATGGCTACACCTTC.

This rearrangement joins TRBV2 to TRBJ1-6; TRBD1 might be the D (6 bases). Trimming shortened V by 8 bases and J by 9 bases, and 17 bases separated the two germline ends. The CDR3 spans 14 residues. Per the germline V gene, CDR1 is SNHLY and CDR2 is FYNNEI. CDR3 nucleotide sequence: TGTGCCAGCTGCATTCAGGGGATAGGTTCACCCCTCCACTTT. Its translation: CASCIQGIGSPLHF. The complete variable domain, with remaining parts taken from reference TRBV2 and TRBJ1-6, reads EPEVTQTPSHQVTQMGQEVILRCVPISNHLYFYWYRQILGQKVEFLVSFYNNEISEKSEIFDDQFSVERPDGSNFTLKIRSTKLEDSAMYFCASCIQGIGSPLHFGNGTRLTVT.

The rearrangement uses TRBV7-9 and TRBJ1-2, with D unresolved. This CDR3 region has 14 residues. Trimming took 1 base from V and 4 from J, leaving 10 bases between them. CDR1 SEHNR and CDR2 FQNEAQ come from the germline V gene (reference sequence). In nucleotides, the CDR3 is TGTGCCAGCAGCTTAGGTGAGGGTGGCTATGGCTACACCTTC. Translated: CASSLGEGGYGYTF.

This clone was recorded once. The V gene is TRBV18, the J gene TRBJ1-6; 7 nucleotides match TRBD1. The CDR3 length is 16 residues. Trimming cost V 3 bases and J 7 bases; bases outside gene matches: 9. The germline V gene encodes CDR1 KGHSH and CDR2 LQKENI. The DNA of the CDR3 is TGTGCCAGCTCACCCTTCGAGGGGGCTGGAAATTCACCCCTCCACTTT. Its protein product is CASSPFEGAGNSPLHF. Using reference TRBV18 and TRBJ1-6 for the parts outside the CDR3, the full variable domain is NAGVMQNPRHLVRRRGQEARLRCSPMKGHSHVYWYRQLPEEGLKFMVYLQKENIIDESGMPKERFSAEFPKEGPSILRIQQVVRGDSAAYFCASSPFEGAGNSPLHFGNGTRLTVT.

V and J are TRBV7-6 and TRBJ2-2; 8 bases align to TRBD2. The CDR3 is 15 residues long. The junction had 6 bases not matched to a gene; V was cut back by 3 bases and J by 6 bases. Germline V gene lookup returns CDR1 SGHVS and CDR2 FNYEAQ. The CDR3 bases are TGTGCCAGCAGCTTCGCTAGCGGGCCCCCCGGGGAGCTGTTTTTT. It codes for CASSFASGPPGELFF.

Only one count was recorded for this clone. In nucleotides, the CDR3 is TGTGCCAGCAGTCAAGGGGGGGGTCAGCCCCAGCATTTT. It codes for CASSQGGGQPQHF. The chain recombines TRBV12-3 or TRBV12-4 with TRBJ1-5, with a tentative D call TRBD1 (6 bases). With 5 bases removed from V and 6 bases from J, the gap between germline ends came to 11 bases. The CDR3 is made up of 13 amino acids.

This rearrangement joins TRBV6-2 or TRBV6-3 to TRBJ1-2; 11 bases fit TRBD1. With V trimmed by 5 bases and J by 7 bases, 12 bases remained unmatched. The CDR3 consists of 16 residues. The germline V gene has CDR1 MNHEY and CDR2 SVGEGT. The CDR3 sequence: CASSVSIGQGAIGYTF. The CDR3 nucleotides are TGTGCCAGCAGTGTTTCTATCGGACAGGGGGCGATTGGCTACACCTTC.

The rearrangement joins TRBV30 to TRBJ1-2; unclear D gene. Per germline, CDR1 GTSNPN and CDR2 SVGIG (reference sequence). The CDR3 spans 15 residues. V lost 2 bases and J lost 4, with 17 bases in between. The CDR3 region has the DNA TGTGCCTGGAGTCCTTCCCAACTTCCTCTCTATGGCTACACCTTC. This gives the protein CAWSPSQLPLYGYTF.

CDR3 sequence (DNA): TGTGCCAGCAGCTTCTCCCGAGCTAGCGGGGGGGTGTCTGGGGCCAACGTCCTGACTTTC. Amino acid sequence: CASSFSRASGGVSGANVLTF. The chain carries TRBV5-4 and TRBJ2-6; 12 bases align to TRBD2. CDR3 length: 20 amino acids. CDR1 SGHNT and CDR2 YYREEE come from the germline V gene (reference sequence). V lost 2 bases, J lost 1 base, and 10 bases stayed unmatched. The complete variable domain, with remaining parts taken from reference TRBV5-4 and TRBJ2-6, reads ETGVTQSPTHLIKTRGQQVTLRCSSQSGHNTVSWYQQALGQGPQFIFQYYREEENGRGNFPPRFSGLQFPNYSSELNVNALELDDSALYLCASSFSRASGGVSGANVLTFGAGSRLTVL.

The gene calls are TRBV7-2 and TRBJ1-2; D unclear. This CDR3 has 15 residues. Germline loops: CDR1 SGHTA, CDR2 FQGNSA. Deletions cut 2 bases from V and 2 bases from J, with 12 bases between. CDR3 sequence (DNA): TGTGCCAGCAGCTTAACGGGAACTCAAAACTATGGCTACACCTTC. This translates into CASSLTGTQNYGYTF. The variable domain in full, completed from reference TRBV7-2 and TRBJ1-2, reads GAGVSQSPSNKVTEKGKDVELRCDPISGHTALYWYRQSLGQGLEFLIYFQGNSAPDKSGLPSDRFSAERTGGSVSTLTIQRTQQEDSAVYLCASSLTGTQNYGYTFGSGTRLTVV.